Listed here are 30 T cell receptor beta chains from one sample, sequenced in a study of Graves' ophthalmopathy and Graves' hyperthyroidism. TCR beta CDR3 amplification used RNA transcripts. The authors performed first-round RT-PCR with HTBI primers and then a second-round multiplex PCR. MiXCR was run by TCRdb on the multiplex PCR reads, yielding one entry per CDR3 protein. The top ten clones hold 1.6% of a sample with nearly 400,000 distinct CDR3 sequences, 18% of them seen once. The sample taken for sequencing was peripheral blood. All receptors derive from a woman between 18 and 29 years old with Graves' ophthalmopathy.

This chain connects TRBV28 to TRBJ1-5, with a possible D match to TRBD1 (5 bases). Trimming pared 8 bases from V and 4 bases from J, leaving 12 bases between. The length of the CDR3 is 13 residues. Germline V gene sequence: CDR1 MDHEN, CDR2 SYDVKM. The CDR3 is CASEGRKNQPQHF. As DNA, the CDR3 is TGTGCCAGCGAGGGACGGAAGAATCAGCCCCAGCATTTT.

This clonotype was recorded many times. This sequence may be a read error, since a much larger clone differs from it by one base. V usage is TRBV28 and J usage is TRBJ2-5; TRBD1 is a possible D gene (6 bases). Germline loops: CDR1 MDHEN, CDR2 SYDVKM. This CDR3 comprises 16 residues. Between the trimmed V and J ends, which lost 4 bases and 5 bases, there was a span of 20 bases. The CDR3 nucleotides read TGTGCCAGCAGTTCTCTTGGGACAAGGGACATGGAGACCCAGTACTTC. This codes for CASSSLGTRDMETQYF.

This clonotype was seen many times. The chain recombines TRBV11-2 with TRBJ1-1; TRBD1 matches 7 bases. With V trimmed by 2 bases and J by 1 base, 4 bases remained unmatched. The CDR3 is 15 residues long. The germline V gene encodes CDR1 SGHAT and CDR2 FQNNGV. In nucleotides, the CDR3 is TGTGCCAGCAGCTTAAGAACAGGGGCGAACACTGAAGCTTTCTTT. Its translation is CASSLRTGANTEAFF. Full variable domain (remainder filled in from reference TRBV11-2 and TRBJ1-1): EAGVAQSPRYKIIEKRQSVAFWCNPISGHATLYWYQQILGQGPKLLIQFQNNGVVDDSQLPKDRFSAERLKGVDSTLKIQPAKLEDSAVYLCASSLRTGANTEAFFGQGTRLTVV.

This clonotype has a handful of counts. The chain employs TRBV29-1 and TRBJ2-7; the match to TRBD1 covers 9 bases. The germline gives CDR1 SQVTM, CDR2 ANQGSEA. This CDR3 spans 15 amino acids. The V segment lost 3 bases and the J segment 3 bases; nucleotides outside the gene matches: 9. Here the CDR3 reads CSVESGTGTFYEQYF. CDR3 nucleotide sequence: TGCAGCGTTGAGAGCGGGACAGGGACTTTCTACGAGCAGTACTTC.

In this sample, this clonotype turned up many times. This chain links TRBV7-9 with TRBJ1-5; the D is unclear. The CDR3 extends over 17 amino acids. The V and J ends lost 1 base and 0 bases respectively, with 13 bases between them. From germline, CDR1 is SEHNR and CDR2 FQNEAQ (reference sequence). The CDR3 DNA reads TGTGCCAGCAGCTTAGGGGAAGGCAGAGATAGCAATCAGCCCCAGCATTTT. It encodes CASSLGEGRDSNQPQHF.

For this clonotype: This may arise from a read error, as a much more abundant clone is one base away. CDR3 amino acids: CVTSRGRDYYEQYF. CDR3 nucleotides: TGTGTCACCAGCAGGGGACGGGATTACTACGAGCAGTACTTC. The V and J genes are TRBV15 and TRBJ2-7; tentatively, D is TRBD1 (6 bases). The CDR3 is 14 amino acids. CDR1 is LNHNV and CDR2 is YYDKDF in the germline V gene (reference sequence).

This clonotype was picked up many times. The CDR3 protein is CASSPWGGSYEQYF. The CDR3 nucleotides read TGTGCCAGCAGTCCTTGGGGAGGCTCCTACGAGCAGTACTTC. This chain joins TRBV12-3 or TRBV12-4 and TRBJ2-7, with D maybe TRBD2 (6 bases). CDR3 size: 14 residues. The ends were cut back, 5 bases at V and 0 bases at J, with 11 bases in the middle.

The J gene is TRBJ2-7, the V gene TRBV11-2; 8 bases agree with TRBD2. The V gene's germline CDR1 is SGHAT and CDR2 FQNNGV. The trim removed 6 bases at V and 2 bases at J, leaving 6 bases unmatched. This CDR3 spans 14 amino acids. In DNA, the CDR3 is TGTGCCAGCAGTCGTAATAGCGGGGCCTACGAGCAGTACTTC. It specifies CASSRNSGAYEQYF.

This clonotype was observed many times. The chain uses TRBV14 and TRBJ2-7; D may correspond to TRBD1 or TRBD2 (5 bases each). The CDR3 extends over 14 amino acids. V gave up 0 bases and J gave up 2 bases, with 8 bases separating them. Germline V lookup: CDR1 SGHDN, CDR2 FVKESK. This CDR3 is CASSQESGPYEQYF. The DNA for the CDR3 is TGTGCCAGCAGCCAAGAATCGGGGCCCTACGAGCAGTACTTC.

This clonotype has a count of ten or more. The chain has TRBV6-2 or TRBV6-3 and TRBJ1-1; D call uncertain. V lost 0 bases, J lost 8 bases, and 4 bases lay in between. The germline gives CDR1 MNHEY, CDR2 SVGEGT. The CDR3 loop spans 11 amino acids. Written as DNA, the CDR3 is TGTGCCAGCAGTTACTCCCAAGAAGCTTTCTTT. It encodes CASSYSQEAFF.

This clonotype was recorded only once. The gene calls are TRBV6-5 and TRBJ1-1; D is unclear. Trimming removed 2 bases at V and 12 bases at J, with 13 bases between. Germline V gene lookup returns CDR1 MNHEY and CDR2 SVGAGI. The CDR3 contains 12 residues. The CDR3 coding sequence is TGTGCCAGCAGTTACCGAGGGCCTCAGCCTTTCTTT. Translated: CASSYRGPQPFF.

The DNA of the CDR3 is TGTGCCAGCAGGCAAGGTGGCGCAGGCTCTAACTATGGCTACACCTTC. Its translation: CASRQGGAGSNYGYTF. The chain has TRBV6-1 and TRBJ1-2, with unresolved D. This CDR3 spans 16 amino acids. Germline-derived CDR1 and CDR2 are MNHNS and SASEGT. V lost 6 bases and J lost 0, with 17 bases in between.

The rearrangement joins TRBV10-3 to TRBJ2-5, with unresolved D. Germline CDR1 and CDR2: ENHRY and SYGVKD. The CDR3 has 12 residues. Trimming shortened V by 8 bases and J by 5 bases, and 12 bases separated the two germline ends. CDR3 sequence (DNA): TGTGCCATCGGAAGTCGGGTCGAGACCCAGTACTTC. This encodes CAIGSRVETQYF.

This clonotype was picked up many times. The chain recombines TRBV7-3 with TRBJ2-1, with TRBD2 matching over 7 bases. The CDR3 is 14 residues long. The germline V gene has CDR1 SGHTA and CDR2 FQGTGA. V lost 6 bases and J lost 9; bases outside the gene matches: 11. CDR3 in amino acids: CASRGAGEGVEQFF. In DNA, the CDR3 is TGTGCCAGCAGAGGGGCGGGAGAAGGGGTTGAGCAGTTCTTC.

This clonotype was counted at least ten times. The CDR3 DNA is TGTGCCAGCCTAGCACTGGAGACCCAGTACTTC. Protein: CASLALETQYF. V usage is TRBV25-1 and J usage is TRBJ2-5; a weak D match, TRBD2 (5 bases). The CDR3 has 11 residues. V dropped 8 bases and J dropped 5 bases, with 9 bases sitting between them. Germline V CDR1 and CDR2: MGHDK, SYGVNS.

This clonotype was picked up many times. This chain connects TRBV12-3 or TRBV12-4 to TRBJ2-7; 7 nucleotides match TRBD1. V dropped 6 bases and J dropped 3; count of bases not matched to a gene: 5. The CDR3 sequence is 13 residues long. The CDR3 region is CASRSGTDYEQYF. CDR3 DNA sequence: TGTGCCAGCAGATCCGGGACAGACTACGAGCAGTACTTC.

The V call is TRBV5-1, the J call TRBJ2-7; D possibly corresponds to TRBD1 (6 bases). The V gene lost 2 bases and the J gene lost 5 bases, with 17 bases spanning the gap. From germline, CDR1 is SGHRS and CDR2 YFSETQ. This CDR3 comprises 15 residues. The CDR3 spells CASSFGKGEPDEQYF. CDR3 sequence (DNA): TGCGCCAGCAGCTTCGGGAAGGGGGAGCCGGACGAGCAGTACTTC.

V and J are TRBV6-1 and TRBJ1-5, with a weak D call TRBD1 (5 bases). V was trimmed by 2 bases and J by 3 bases, leaving 8 bases between them. The CDR3 is made up of 14 amino acids. The germline V gene has CDR1 MNHNS and CDR2 SASEGT. The CDR3 protein is CASSERGDNQPQHF. Here the CDR3 DNA reads TGTGCCAGCAGTGAACGGGGGGACAATCAGCCCCAGCATTTT.

This clonotype was observed many times. V and J are TRBV10-3 and TRBJ2-7; D is unclear. The ends were cut back, 0 bases at V and 3 bases at J, with 12 bases in the middle. Germline V CDR1 and CDR2: ENHRY, SYGVKD. The CDR3 is made up of 15 amino acids. Here the CDR3 reads CAISESSVGNYEQYF. CDR3 in DNA: TGTGCCATCAGTGAGTCGTCCGTCGGAAACTACGAGCAGTACTTC.

The chain uses TRBV12-3 or TRBV12-4 and TRBJ2-7, with 12 bases matching TRBD2. Unmatched junction bases numbered 3, after V lost 6 bases and J lost 3 bases. CDR3 length: 14 amino acids. The CDR3 spells CASRRTSGNYEQYF. In DNA, the CDR3 is TGTGCCAGCAGGAGGACTAGCGGGAACTACGAGCAGTACTTC.

This clonotype has at least ten counts. V gene TRBV2 combines with J gene TRBJ2-7; possibly TRBD1 or TRBD2 for D (6 bases each). This CDR3 comprises 14 residues. CDR1 is SNHLY and CDR2 is FYNNEI in the germline V gene. Trimming removed 8 bases from V and 1 base from J, with 15 bases in between. The CDR3 region has the DNA TGTGCCAGCGGATGGGGGGCAGGGTCCTACGAGCAGTACTTC. This encodes CASGWGAGSYEQYF.

This clonotype was counted ten times or more. The V call is TRBV28, the J call TRBJ1-5; 10 bases are a match to TRBD1. After removal of 1 base from V and 1 base from J, the junction contained 7 bases not matched to a gene. Germline-derived CDR1 and CDR2 are MDHEN and SYDVKM. The CDR3 sequence is 18 residues long. The CDR3 bases are TGTGCCAGCAGTTTATTTGGTCGGGACAGGGGAAGCAATCAGCCCCAGCATTTT. Its translation is CASSLFGRDRGSNQPQHF. The variable domain in full, with the rest retrieved from reference TRBV28 and TRBJ1-5, is DVKVTQSSRYLVKRTGEKVFLECVQDMDHENMFWYRQDPGLGLRLIYFSYDVKMKEKGDIPEGYSVSREKKERFSLILESASTNQTSMYLCASSLFGRDRGSNQPQHFGDGTRLSIL.

This clonotype showed up many times. The CDR3 here is CASSVSGTDGAQPQHF. DNA of the CDR3: TGTGCCAGCAGCGTATCTGGGACAGACGGTGCCCAGCCCCAGCATTTT. The chain couples TRBV9 to TRBJ1-5; 7 bases are shared with TRBD1. The length of the CDR3 is 16 residues. Germline assignment: CDR1 SGDLS and CDR2 YYNGEE. Trimming at V came to 1 base and at J to 7 bases, leaving 11 bases not matched to a gene.

This clonotype was counted ten times or more. The chain has TRBV19 and TRBJ1-5; 7 nucleotides align to TRBD1. The ends lost 5 bases at V and 6 bases at J; junction bases unmatched: 7. The CDR3 is 14 residues long. Germline assignment: CDR1 LNHDA and CDR2 SQIVND (reference sequence). For the CDR3, the DNA is TGTGCCAGTAGTGCCACAGGGGTAAGTCAGCCCCAGCATTTT. Protein product: CASSATGVSQPQHF.

This clonotype was counted at least ten times. Likely a read error: the CDR3 ends without its conserved phenylalanine or tryptophan. The rearrangement joins TRBV7-3 to TRBJ2-7; 11 positions agree with TRBD2. Germline V gives CDR1 SGHTA, CDR2 FQGTGA. There are 15 residues in the CDR3. V trimming: 3 bases; J trimming: 3 bases; junction bases outside the gene matches: 4. The CDR3 sequence is CASSFTSGSNYEQYL. In DNA, the CDR3 is TGTGCCAGCAGCTTCACTAGCGGGAGTAACTACGAGCAGTACCTC.

This clonotype came up many times. The genes are TRBV3-1 and TRBJ1-6, with D possibly matching TRBD1 (6 bases). Germline lookup yields CDR1 LGHDT and CDR2 YNNKEL (reference sequence). V lost 6 bases and J lost 6, with 15 bases in between. The CDR3 is 15 amino acids. CDR3 coding DNA: TGTGCCAGCAGGCAATCCAGGGGACCTAATTCACCCCTCCACTTT. Residues: CASRQSRGPNSPLHF.

V usage is TRBV11-1 and J usage is TRBJ1-1, with D hard to call. The CDR3 consists of 16 residues. Germline V gene sequence: CDR1 SGHAT, CDR2 FQDESV (reference sequence). Trimming took 0 bases from V and 1 from J, leaving 12 bases between them. Written as DNA, the CDR3 is TGTGCCAGCAGCTTAGCCCGAAATGGCGGGAACACTGAAGCTTTCTTT. Amino acids: CASSLARNGGNTEAFF.

This chain uses TRBV6-1 with TRBJ1-1; possible D gene TRBD1, 6 bases. CDR1 is MNHNS, CDR2 SASEGT, per germline. The CDR3 covers 13 residues. V was clipped by 9 bases and J by 5 bases, with 16 bases between them. For the CDR3, the DNA is TGTGCCAGTTTTTCTCAGGGGAGGACTGAAGCTTTCTTT. Translation gives CASFSQGRTEAFF.

This clonotype was picked up one time. The rearrangement joins TRBV11-3 to TRBJ2-5; D ambiguous. The CDR3 length is 15 residues. From germline, CDR1 is SGHNT and CDR2 YENEEA. V lost 5 bases to trimming and J lost 5 bases, with 18 bases between them. CDR3 loop: CASSRLESDWETQYF. DNA of the CDR3: TGTGCCAGCAGCCGTCTAGAGTCTGACTGGGAGACCCAGTACTTC.

There are many counts of this clonotype. This rearrangement joins TRBV6-6 to TRBJ1-2, with D possibly TRBD1 on 6 matching bases. This CDR3 has 19 residues. The ends were cut back, 4 bases at V and 5 bases at J, with 29 bases in the middle. The germline CDR1 and CDR2 sequences are MNHNY and SVGAGI (reference sequence). For the CDR3, the DNA is TGTGCCAGCAGTTCCCCCGCTCGGGGGGCGGCTGGATTCGGTTATGGCTACACCTTC. Translation: CASSSPARGAAGFGYGYTF.